This T cell receptor (beta chain) derives from a study of shared clonotypes between healthy human individuals. Study-wide points: Investigators collected only blood, and repertoires in tissues likely differ. When compared with the clonotypes that were shared by all four sorted-subset donors, the non-shared clonotypes turned out to have lower generation probabilities.

As to this clone: No antigen is known for it.

There were only Caucasian adults among the donors, and all lived in Nashville, Tennessee. Trimming took 3 bases from V and 0 from J, leaving 18 bases between them. Germline V gene data show CDR1 as KGHSH and CDR2 as LQKENI. This CDR3 is built from 18 residues. In the original analysis: For the immunoSEQ data, sequences were junction-only without quality scores, so filtering differed. Assay: immunoSEQ multiplex PCR; the TCRdb copy retains only in-frame clones and omits some. V, J and clone size reflect that table, while D and trimming were determined from the DNA. The sample carries about 2 million clones, roughly 95% recorded once.

The material sequenced was naive CD4+ T cells sorted from blood. Regarding subset: CD45RA+ positively selected. The TCR sequence derives from a man aged 18 to 29 in good health. The rearrangement uses TRBV18 and TRBJ1-3, with D hard to call. CDR3 nucleotides: TGTGCCAGCTCACCTATTCGGGCGGTTTCTAACTCTGGAAACACCATATATTTT. Its translation is CASSPIRAVSNSGNTIYF. Using reference TRBV18 and TRBJ1-3 for the parts outside the CDR3, the full variable domain is NAGVMQNPRHLVRRRGQEARLRCSPMKGHSHVYWYRQLPEEGLKFMVYLQKENIIDESGMPKERFSAEFPKEGPSILRIQQVVRGDSAAYFCASSPIRAVSNSGNTIYFGEGSWLTVV.